Following are 30 T cell receptor beta chains from one sample sequenced in a study of T cell responses to AZD1222 COVID-19 vaccine. The method was immunoSEQ multiplex PCR; TCRdb's version includes in-frame clones alone and lacks a portion of them. This sample has more than 100,000 clones, with about 93% found just once. Sequences were derived from peripheral blood, sampled 28 days after the second AZD1222 dose. The receptors shown here come from an adult who received the AZD1222 COVID-19 vaccine.

This clone was observed once. The rearrangement joins TRBV24-1 to TRBJ2-7; the D call may be TRBD1 or TRBD2 (5 bases each). CDR1 KGHDR and CDR2 SFDVKD come from the germline V gene. The CDR3 runs 15 residues. V lost 4 bases and J lost 2, with 14 bases in between. The CDR3 nucleotides are TGTGCCACCAGTGACTACCGGGACCTAGCCTACGAGCAGTACTTC. It is translated as CATSDYRDLAYEQYF.

The chain recombines TRBV4-1 with TRBJ1-5; TRBD1 might be the D (6 bases). The ends were cut back, 3 bases at V and 4 bases at J, with 16 bases in the middle. The CDR3 is made up of 16 amino acids. Germline V gene sequence: CDR1 MGHRA, CDR2 YSYEKL. The CDR3 spells CASSQDNTGFNQPQHF. CDR3 coding DNA: TGCGCCAGCAGCCAGGACAATACAGGGTTTAATCAGCCCCAGCATTTT.

The V gene is TRBV4-3, the J gene TRBJ1-1; D unresolved. Germline CDR1 is LGHNA and CDR2 is YSLEER. This CDR3 comprises 15 residues. Trimming shortened V by 1 base and J by 1 base, and 10 bases separated the two germline ends. Here the CDR3 DNA reads TGCGCCAGCAGCCAAGTCCCGAACGGGAACACTGAAGCTTTCTTT. This sequence encodes CASSQVPNGNTEAFF.

The chain uses TRBV11-2 and TRBJ2-7, with D uncertain. There are 12 residues in the CDR3. Germline V lookup: CDR1 SGHAT, CDR2 FQNNGV. Trimming cost V 5 bases and J 9 bases, with 14 bases left between them. The CDR3 sequence: CASSSLPFGQYF. The DNA of the CDR3 is TGTGCCAGCAGCAGCTTACCTTTCGGGCAGTACTTC.

V and J are TRBV3-1 (or the pseudogene TRBV3-2) and TRBJ2-5; 13 bases map to TRBD2. The length of the CDR3 is 15 residues. From germline, CDR1 is LGHDT and CDR2 YNNKEL (reference sequence). The trim removed 4 bases at V and 5 bases at J, leaving 4 bases unmatched. CDR3 residues: CASSLGLAGAETQYF. CDR3 sequence (DNA): TGTGCCAGCAGCCTCGGACTAGCGGGAGCGGAGACCCAGTACTTC.

This chain uses TRBV4-2 with TRBJ2-5, with 13 bases fitting TRBD2. The CDR3 covers 19 residues. The germline V gene encodes CDR1 LGHNA and CDR2 YNFKEQ. V dropped 0 bases and J dropped 9; count of bases not matched to a gene: 16. CDR3: CASSQDLPQLAGGPWAQYF. The CDR3 DNA follows: TGTGCCAGCAGCCAAGACCTTCCCCAACTAGCGGGAGGGCCTTGGGCCCAGTACTTC.

This chain joins TRBV19 and TRBJ2-4; 10 bases fit TRBD2. The ends lost 7 bases at V and 1 base at J; junction bases unmatched: 4. The CDR3 consists of 15 residues. Germline lookup yields CDR1 LNHDA and CDR2 SQIVND (reference sequence). The CDR3 nucleotides read TGTGCCAGTACCCCTAGCGGGAGCGCCAAAAACATTCAGTACTTC. Protein: CASTPSGSAKNIQYF. Full variable domain (outside the CDR3, taken from reference TRBV19 and TRBJ2-4): DGGITQSPKYLFRKEGQNVTLSCEQNLNHDAMYWYRQDPGQGLRLIYYSQIVNDFQKGDIAEGYSVSREKKESFPLTVTSAQKNPTAFYLCASTPSGSAKNIQYFGAGTRLSVL.

The genes are TRBV3-1 (or the pseudogene TRBV3-2) and TRBJ1-6; 8 bases are shared with TRBD1. With V trimmed by 4 bases and J by 8 bases, 7 bases remained unmatched. Germline V gives CDR1 LGHDT, CDR2 YNNKEL (reference sequence). The CDR3 totals 15 residues. The CDR3 spells CASSRGTGYDSPLHF. The CDR3 nucleotides are TGTGCCAGCAGCCGAGGGACAGGTTATGATTCACCCCTCCACTTT.

V is TRBV5-1 and J is TRBJ2-2; D may be TRBD2 (5 bases). V was shortened by 0 bases and J by 6 bases, with 15 bases between the two germline ends. This CDR3 is built from 16 residues. CDR1 is SGHRS, CDR2 YFSETQ, per germline. The CDR3 loop is CASSLVGAELAGELFF. CDR3 DNA sequence: TGCGCCAGCAGCTTGGTTGGAGCGGAATTGGCCGGGGAGCTGTTTTTT.

J is TRBJ2-2 and V is TRBV30, with TRBD2 as a possible D gene (6 bases). Trimming took 0 bases from V and 7 from J, leaving 9 bases between them. CDR3 length: 13 residues. Germline V gives CDR1 GTSNPN, CDR2 SVGIG (reference sequence). The CDR3 loop is CAWSVAGNGELFF. CDR3 nucleotide sequence: TGTGCCTGGAGTGTGGCGGGAAACGGGGAGCTGTTTTTT.

As DNA, the CDR3 is TGTGCCAGCAGCGTCTCACGGGGTGTGACCGGGGAGCTGTTTTTT. Protein product: CASSVSRGVTGELFF. V and J are TRBV11-2 and TRBJ2-2; D perhaps matches TRBD2 (5 bases). Trimming removed 5 bases from V and 5 bases from J, with 15 bases in between. Germline V gene lookup returns CDR1 SGHAT and CDR2 FQNNGV. The CDR3 totals 15 residues.

This chain joins TRBV6-4 and TRBJ2-1, with D tentatively TRBD2 (6 bases). Trimming took off 7 bases at V and 7 bases at J, with 17 bases between the two ends. The CDR3 runs 14 residues. Germline assignment: CDR1 MRHNA and CDR2 SNTAGT. CDR3 coding DNA: TGTGCCAGCAAAACGGGGGACTCTAATAATGAGCAGTTCTTC. It specifies CASKTGDSNNEQFF.

This sequence joins TRBV5-1 and TRBJ2-5, with unresolved D. The CDR3 totals 13 residues. Trimming removed 2 bases at V and 2 bases at J, with 7 bases between. The germline V gene has CDR1 SGHRS and CDR2 YFSETQ. Here the CDR3 reads CASSFGAQETQYF. The CDR3, as DNA: TGCGCCAGCAGCTTCGGAGCACAAGAGACCCAGTACTTC.

The rearrangement joins TRBV30 to TRBJ1-4; D gene unclear. The germline V and J ends were trimmed by 6 bases and 8 bases, with 4 bases remaining between them. CDR3 length: 9 residues. The germline gives CDR1 GTSNPN, CDR2 SVGIG (reference sequence). Here the CDR3 reads CACREKLFF. The CDR3 DNA follows: TGTGCCTGCCGAGAAAAACTGTTTTTT.

The chain employs TRBV7-2 and TRBJ1-1; D is undetermined. CDR1 and CDR2 (germline): SGHTA, FQGNSA. The CDR3 is 14 amino acids. Trimming took off 3 bases at V and 3 bases at J, with 11 bases between the two ends. The CDR3 spells CASSFSGRDTEAFF. CDR3 in DNA: TGTGCCAGCAGCTTCAGTGGCCGGGACACTGAAGCTTTCTTT.

The CDR3 nucleotides are TGTGCCAGCAGCTTATCTGCGGCGTCTTCCTACGAGCAGTACTTC. Protein sequence: CASSLSAASSYEQYF. This chain links TRBV7-2 with TRBJ2-7; no clear D gene. The CDR3 runs 15 residues. Germline V CDR1 and CDR2: SGHTA, FQGNSA. The V gene lost 2 bases and the J gene lost 1 base, with 12 bases spanning the gap.

This chain links TRBV18 with TRBJ1-2; 7 bases fit TRBD1. V was clipped by 5 bases and J by 8 bases; unmatched bases: 11. This CDR3 has 14 residues. Germline assignment: CDR1 KGHSH and CDR2 LQKENI. The CDR3 sequence is CASSSDGTDLGYTF. The CDR3 region has the DNA TGTGCCAGCTCATCAGACGGGACAGATCTCGGCTACACCTTC. Using reference TRBV18 and TRBJ1-2 for the parts outside the CDR3, the full variable domain is NAGVMQNPRHLVRRRGQEARLRCSPMKGHSHVYWYRQLPEEGLKFMVYLQKENIIDESGMPKERFSAEFPKEGPSILRIQQVVRGDSAAYFCASSSDGTDLGYTFGSGTRLTVV.

The J gene is TRBJ1-2, the V gene TRBV25-1; 7 nucleotides agree with TRBD1. Germline CDR1 reads MGHDK; CDR2 reads SYGVNS. The length of the CDR3 is 15 residues. J lost 1 base, V lost 10 bases, and 12 bases had no gene match. CDR3 coding DNA: TGTGCCACCGCCGGACAGGTGGGGGATAACTATGGCTACACCTTC. Translation: CATAGQVGDNYGYTF.

The V gene is TRBV15, the J gene TRBJ2-1; TRBD2 is a possible D gene (5 bases). The V end lost 5 bases, the J end lost 4 bases, and 21 bases lay between the germline ends. CDR1 and CDR2 from the germline V gene are LNHNV and YYDKDF (reference sequence). The length of the CDR3 is 17 residues. CDR3 in amino acids: CATSPEGGRIAYNEQFF. CDR3 coding DNA: TGTGCCACCAGCCCCGAGGGTGGCAGGATTGCGTACAATGAGCAGTTCTTC.

This clone was observed a single time. This chain connects TRBV7-2 to TRBJ2-3; tentative D call: TRBD2 (6 bases). V was cut by 5 bases and J by 2 bases, with 14 bases left in between. This CDR3 region has 15 residues. The germline V gene has CDR1 SGHTA and CDR2 FQGNSA. DNA of the CDR3: TGTGCCAGCAGCCCGGGGGAGCGGCCCACAGATACGCAGTATTTT. It is translated as CASSPGERPTDTQYF.

This clone was recorded once. The chain is built from TRBV13 and TRBJ1-2; 7 bases line up with TRBD1. Per germline, CDR1 PRHDT and CDR2 FYEKMQ (reference sequence). CDR3 length equals 15 residues. Unmatched junction bases numbered 9, after V lost 4 bases and J lost 4 bases. The CDR3 region has the DNA TGTGCCAGCAGCTCGAAGGACAGGCTTGGCTATGGCTACACCTTC. Translated, it gives CASSSKDRLGYGYTF. The full variable domain, with the rest looked up from reference TRBV13 and TRBJ1-2, is AAGVIQSPRHLIKEKRETATLKCYPIPRHDTVYWYQQGPGQDPQFLISFYEKMQSDKGSIPDRFSAQQFSDYHSELNMSSLELGDSALYFCASSSKDRLGYGYTFGSGTRLTVV.

V gene TRBV4-1 combines with J gene TRBJ1-2; no clear D. CDR3 length: 15 residues. Trimming pared 1 base from V and 2 bases from J, leaving 11 bases between. CDR1 and CDR2 (germline): MGHRA, YSYEKL. CDR3 nucleotides: TGCGCCAGCAGCCAAGGTGAGGTCGAGAACTATGGCTACACCTTC. It yields the protein CASSQGEVENYGYTF.

A single count supports this clone. In DNA, the CDR3 is TGTGCCAGTAGCCTACTAGCGGGAGAGGCCGGGGAGCTGTTTTTT. It codes for CASSLLAGEAGELFF. V is TRBV19 and J is TRBJ2-2; TRBD2 matches at 11 bases. Germline V gives CDR1 LNHDA, CDR2 SQIVND (reference sequence). CDR3 length: 15 residues. V shed 6 bases and J 6 bases; nucleotides not matched to a gene: 6.

The chain is built from TRBV11-3 and TRBJ2-7; D not resolved. V lost 2 bases and J 6 bases, leaving 11 bases between the germline ends. The germline gives CDR1 SGHNT, CDR2 YENEEA. The CDR3 has 13 amino acids. CDR3 DNA sequence: TGTGCCAGCAGCTTAAACCAGGTCGGCGAGCAGTACTTC. Protein product: CASSLNQVGEQYF. Drawing the rest from reference TRBV11-3 and TRBJ2-7, the complete variable domain is EAGVVQSPRYKIIEKKQPVAFWCNPISGHNTLYWYLQNLGQGPELLIRYENEEAVDDSQLPKDRFSAERLKGVDSTLKIQPAELGDSAVYLCASSLNQVGEQYFGPGTRLTVT.

This clone was seen more than once but under ten times. V gene TRBV7-8 combines with J gene TRBJ1-2; perhaps TRBD1 as D (5 bases). Trimming left V 4 bases short and J 4 bases short, with 22 bases between. CDR1 and CDR2 from the germline V gene are SGHVS and FQNEAQ. This CDR3 spans 17 amino acids. The DNA of the CDR3 is TGTGCCAGCAGCTCAATCGCCGGGACGGCCCCCATCTATGGCTACACCTTC. Its protein is CASSSIAGTAPIYGYTF.

CDR3 in DNA: TGTGCCAGCAACCGGGGTTCCTCCTACGAGCAGTACTTC. This gives the protein CASNRGSSYEQYF. The V and J genes are TRBV12-3 or TRBV12-4 and TRBJ2-7, with D possibly matching TRBD2 (5 bases). The V end lost 7 bases, the J end lost 0 bases, and 10 bases lay between the germline ends. This CDR3 contains 13 residues.

This rearrangement joins TRBV4-1 to TRBJ1-3, with no clear D. Trimming left V 0 bases short and J 4 bases short, with 13 bases between. The CDR3 runs to 16 residues. Germline lookup yields CDR1 MGHRA and CDR2 YSYEKL. CDR3 in DNA: TGCGCCAGCAGCCAAGAAGGGTCGGGTTACGGAAACACCATATATTTT. It translates to CASSQEGSGYGNTIYF.

The gene calls are TRBV18 and TRBJ1-3; D is undetermined. Germline V gives CDR1 KGHSH, CDR2 LQKENI. Trimming took off 5 bases at V and 0 bases at J, with 8 bases between the two ends. The CDR3 runs to 14 residues. The CDR3 is CASSAGDSGNTIYF. The CDR3 bases are TGTGCCAGCTCAGCGGGCGACTCTGGAAACACCATATATTTT.

Here the CDR3 DNA reads TGTGCCAGCTCAAGCGGACAGGGAAGCTTCTATGGCTACACCTTC. Translating gives CASSSGQGSFYGYTF. This chain uses TRBV18 with TRBJ1-2; TRBD1 aligns across 8 bases. This CDR3 comprises 15 residues. CDR1 and CDR2 (germline): KGHSH, LQKENI. Trimming cost V 5 bases and J 4 bases; bases outside gene matches: 9.

This chain uses TRBV7-2 with TRBJ1-2, with 12 nucleotides matching TRBD1. This CDR3 region has 15 residues. The ends lost 5 bases at V and 7 bases at J; junction bases unmatched: 8. Looked up from germline, CDR1 is SGHTA and CDR2 is FQGNSA. CDR3 sequence: CASSLGGQGAPGYTF. CDR3 nucleotide sequence: TGTGCCAGCAGCCTGGGGGGACAGGGGGCGCCTGGCTACACCTTC.